The 9 T cell receptor beta chains below all came from one sample that was sequenced in a study of vaccination and CD4 T cells after COVID-19. Sequencing of cultured CD4+ T cell DNA used the Oncomine TCR Beta short-read assay. Via MiXCR, TCRdb re-called the PCR reads, giving one row per CDR3 protein. The sample has 20,000 to 25,000 distinct CDR3 sequences, roughly 50% seen once; the top ten hold around 5.4%. The antigens these receptors bind are not known. Treatment meaning: approximately nine-day PBMC culture with coronavirus spike peptide pools or control peptides (ViraFEST assay). Sequencing used CD4+ T cells from blood, cultured in vitro. The source of these receptors is a human donor who had recovered from COVID-19.

This clonotype was detected only a few times. The genes are TRBV19 and TRBJ2-5; 7 bases are shared with TRBD1. CDR1 and CDR2 from the germline V gene are LNHDA and SQIVND (reference sequence). V was pared by 6 bases and J by 1 base, with 14 bases of the junction left unmatched. There are 17 residues in the CDR3. In DNA, the CDR3 is TGTGCCAGTAGGGACAGGACATTAAGTGGGGGCCAAGAGACCCAGTACTTC. Translation gives CASRDRTLSGGQETQYF.

The chain recombines TRBV6-1 with TRBJ2-2, with D perhaps TRBD2 (7 bases). The CDR3 consists of 16 residues. Germline assignment: CDR1 MNHNS and CDR2 SASEGT. V dropped 2 bases and J dropped 8 bases, with 18 bases sitting between them. The CDR3 sequence: CASSESRGGLLGELFF. The CDR3 region has the DNA TGTGCCAGCAGTGAATCGAGGGGGGGCCTTCTGGGGGAGCTGTTTTTT.

J is TRBJ1-5 and V is TRBV2; maybe TRBD1 (5 bases). Germline assignment: CDR1 SNHLY and CDR2 FYNNEI. The V gene lost 6 bases and the J gene lost 5 bases, with 14 bases spanning the gap. The CDR3 consists of 14 residues. CDR3 in amino acids: CASSSTGPDQPQHF. The CDR3 region has the DNA TGTGCCAGCAGCTCCACAGGACCGGATCAGCCCCAGCATTTT. The variable domain in full, completed from reference TRBV2 and TRBJ1-5, reads EPEVTQTPSHQVTQMGQEVILRCVPISNHLYFYWYRQILGQKVEFLVSFYNNEISEKSEIFDDQFSVERPDGSNFTLKIRSTKLEDSAMYFCASSSTGPDQPQHFGDGTRLSIL.

The chain combines TRBV20-1 with TRBJ1-5; possibly TRBD1 for D (6 bases). The CDR3 spans 16 residues. V gave up 3 bases and J gave up 5 bases, with 20 bases separating them. Germline V CDR1 and CDR2: DFQATT, SNEGSKA (reference sequence). The CDR3 bases are TGCAGTGCTAGTAGGTCCCAGGGGCGGGCGGATCAGCCCCAGCATTTT. This codes for CSASRSQGRADQPQHF.

This clonotype showed up just a few times. The V and J genes are TRBV11-3 and TRBJ1-3; the D is unclear. The ends were cut back, 3 bases at V and 2 bases at J, with 8 bases in the middle. The CDR3 totals 14 residues. From germline, CDR1 is SGHNT and CDR2 YENEEA. CDR3 DNA: TGTGCCAGCAGCTTCCAGGATACTGGAAACACCATATATTTT. The encoded protein is CASSFQDTGNTIYF. Using reference TRBV11-3 and TRBJ1-3 for the parts outside the CDR3, the full variable domain is EAGVVQSPRYKIIEKKQPVAFWCNPISGHNTLYWYLQNLGQGPELLIRYENEEAVDDSQLPKDRFSAERLKGVDSTLKIQPAELGDSAVYLCASSFQDTGNTIYFGEGSWLTVV.

The rearrangement links TRBV2 to TRBJ2-7; no clear D gene. The CDR3 is 11 amino acids. Looked up from germline, CDR1 is SNHLY and CDR2 is FYNNEI. The germline V and J ends were trimmed by 4 bases and 3 bases, with 4 bases remaining between them. CDR3 protein: CASSGYYEQYF. As DNA, the CDR3 is TGTGCCAGCAGTGGATACTACGAGCAGTACTTC.

This clonotype was observed a handful of times. The genes are TRBV19 and TRBJ1-5, with 8 bases that match TRBD1. Per germline, CDR1 LNHDA and CDR2 SQIVND (reference sequence). The CDR3 runs 15 residues. The ends lost 4 bases at V and 3 bases at J; junction bases unmatched: 5. CDR3 nucleotides: TGTGCCAGTAGTACGGGACAGGCAATCAATCAGCCCCAGCATTTT. It yields the protein CASSTGQAINQPQHF. Supplemented by reference TRBV19 and TRBJ1-5, the full variable domain reads DGGITQSPKYLFRKEGQNVTLSCEQNLNHDAMYWYRQDPGQGLRLIYYSQIVNDFQKGDIAEGYSVSREKKESFPLTVTSAQKNPTAFYLCASSTGQAINQPQHFGDGTRLSIL.

The genes are TRBV6-5 and TRBJ1-1, with a weak D call TRBD1 (6 bases). Trimming stripped 0 bases from V and 4 bases from J, with 15 bases between. Per germline, CDR1 MNHEY and CDR2 SVGAGI. This CDR3 is built from 16 residues. CDR3 in amino acids: CASSYSSGGGGTEAFF. The CDR3 DNA follows: TGTGCCAGCAGTTACTCGAGCGGGGGGGGCGGCACTGAAGCTTTCTTT.

The rearrangement links TRBV9 to TRBJ1-5; D gene unclear. This CDR3 region has 15 residues. V was pared by 0 bases and J by 4 bases, with 11 bases between. CDR1 and CDR2 (germline): SGDLS, YYNGEE. CDR3 loop: CASSVEDGDNQPQHF. The CDR3 DNA is TGTGCCAGCAGCGTAGAAGACGGTGATAATCAGCCCCAGCATTTT.